This T cell receptor beta chain emerged from a study of shared clonotypes between healthy human individuals. Authors' processing steps: ImmunoSEQ output lacked quality scores and full-length reads, limiting matched filtering. TCRdb's table, derived via immunoSEQ multiplex PCR, lists solely in-frame clones and lacks some. The V and J calls and clone size are taken from that table; D and trimming were inferred from the DNA. Among millions of clones listed, 90% to 95% were seen once. CDR3 length equals 14 residues. Germline V gene data show CDR1 as ENHRY and CDR2 as SYGVKD. Trimming took 2 bases from V and 4 from J, leaving 11 bases between them.

The chain is built from TRBV10-3 and TRBJ1-2, with D maybe TRBD1 (6 bases). The sequenced sample was naive CD4+ T cells sorted from blood. This sample's subset: CD45RA+ positively selected. This receptor was taken from a man younger than 35 in good health. The CDR3 region has the DNA TGTGCCATCAGTGAGGCACAGGGATTCTATGGCTACACCTTC. Its protein product is CAISEAQGFYGYTF.